This T cell receptor (beta chain) was identified in a study of blood T cells in healthy people across ages. It was with a sample-barcoded 5' primer and a J-beta primer mix that a second PCR of about 6 to 12 cycles was run. Using its own MiXCR run on the 5' RACE reads, TCRdb lists one record per CDR3 protein. In the table there are about 1.4 million distinct CDR3 sequences, around 55% of which are singletons. This clonotype was seen a handful of times. V was clipped by 4 bases and J by 3 bases; unmatched bases: 6. Germline CDR1 is SQVTM and CDR2 is ANQGSEA. The CDR3 has 13 amino acids. The sample comprised blood. The chain employs TRBV29-1 and TRBJ2-7; 7 bases are a match to TRBD2. The source of this sequence is a man aged 18 to 29 in good health. This chain's CDR3 is CSVALADDYEQYF. The CDR3 DNA reads TGCAGCGTTGCGCTAGCGGACGACTACGAGCAGTACTTC.